This T cell receptor beta chain was obtained from a study of HIV-infected patients and healthy controls. CDR3 length equals 14 residues. With 3 bases clipped from V and 2 bases from J, the junction kept 2 bases outside the gene matches. CDR1 is LNHDA and CDR2 is SQIVND in the germline V gene (reference sequence). Reverse transcription used roughly 480 ng RNA and constant-region primers for alpha and beta. Alpha and beta chain libraries were made separately by chain-specific third strand synthesis with multiplexing indices. From the 5' RACE reads, TCRdb called clonotypes with MiXCR, one entry per CDR3 protein. The sample yields approximately 11,000 distinct CDR3 sequences, 8% to 9.5% seen once. Regarding the study as a whole: MAIT alpha-chain CDR3s were frequent in healthy controls, depleted in HIV+.

No cell fractionation was done, so the repertoire covers all unsorted peripheral blood T cells. In this sample, this clonotype turned up many times. The antigen is unknown. The genes are TRBV19 and TRBJ2-7, with TRBD2 matching 9 bases. This material consisted of blood, taken before antiretroviral therapy. This TCR came from an adult with HIV infection. The donor label of this sample is uncertain. CDR3 loop: CASSILAGTYEQYF. The CDR3 nucleotides read TGTGCCAGTAGTATCCTAGCGGGAACCTACGAGCAGTACTTC.